This record covers a single T cell receptor beta chain. The antigen is not known. Semi-nested PCR with Nested Universal Primer A followed constant-region reverse priming of full-length variable regions. One entry per CDR3 protein results from TCRdb running MiXCR on the 5' RACE reads. Among over 55,000 distinct CDR3 sequences listed, roughly 30% were seen once. General study results and limits: In terms of TCR gene usage, tumor memory CD4+ T cells clustered together with blood and lymph node memory CD4+ cells, as well as with lymph node naive CD4+ cells.

Sequenced: tumor-infiltrating naive CD4+ T cells sorted from the breast tumor. Documented subset: naive CD4+ T cells, CD4+CD45RA+CD25-. The origin of this receptor is a female donor with breast cancer.

Here the CDR3 reads CASSPSPIVYEQYF. In nucleotides, the CDR3 is TGTGCCAGCTCACCCAGTCCTATCGTCTACGAGCAGTACTTC. V gene TRBV18 combines with J gene TRBJ2-7; D gene unclear. This CDR3 comprises 14 residues. Trimming removed 3 bases from V and 3 bases from J, with 12 bases in between. Looked up from germline, CDR1 is KGHSH and CDR2 is LQKENI.